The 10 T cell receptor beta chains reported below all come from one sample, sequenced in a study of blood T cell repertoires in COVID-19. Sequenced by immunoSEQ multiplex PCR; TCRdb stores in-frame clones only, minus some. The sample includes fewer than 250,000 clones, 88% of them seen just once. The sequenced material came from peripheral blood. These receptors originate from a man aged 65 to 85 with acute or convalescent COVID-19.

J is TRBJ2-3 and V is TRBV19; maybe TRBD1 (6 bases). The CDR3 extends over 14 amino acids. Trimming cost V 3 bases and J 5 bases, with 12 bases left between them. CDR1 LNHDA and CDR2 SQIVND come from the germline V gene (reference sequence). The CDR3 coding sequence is TGTGCCAGTAGTATCCAGGGGTTCGGAGATACGCAGTATTTT. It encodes CASSIQGFGDTQYF.

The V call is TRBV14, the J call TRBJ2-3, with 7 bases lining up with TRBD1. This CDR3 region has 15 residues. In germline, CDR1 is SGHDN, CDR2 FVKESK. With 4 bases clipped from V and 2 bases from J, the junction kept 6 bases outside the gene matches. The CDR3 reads CASSLTGAYTDTQYF. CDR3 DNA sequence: TGTGCCAGCAGCCTAACAGGGGCATACACAGATACGCAGTATTTT.

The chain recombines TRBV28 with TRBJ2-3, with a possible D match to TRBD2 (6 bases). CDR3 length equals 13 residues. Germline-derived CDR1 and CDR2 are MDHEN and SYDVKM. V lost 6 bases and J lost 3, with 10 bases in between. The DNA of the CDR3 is TGTGCCAGCAGACAGCTAGCGACAGATACGCAGTATTTT. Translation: CASRQLATDTQYF.

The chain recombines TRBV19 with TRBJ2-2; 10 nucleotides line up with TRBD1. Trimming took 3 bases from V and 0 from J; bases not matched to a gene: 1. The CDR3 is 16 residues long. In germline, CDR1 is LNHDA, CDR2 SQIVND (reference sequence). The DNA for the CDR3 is TGTGCCAGTAGTATGGGACAGGGGACGAACACCGGGGAGCTGTTTTTT. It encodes CASSMGQGTNTGELFF. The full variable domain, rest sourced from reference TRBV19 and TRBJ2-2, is DGGITQSPKYLFRKEGQNVTLSCEQNLNHDAMYWYRQDPGQGLRLIYYSQIVNDFQKGDIAEGYSVSREKKESFPLTVTSAQKNPTAFYLCASSMGQGTNTGELFFGEGSRLTVL.

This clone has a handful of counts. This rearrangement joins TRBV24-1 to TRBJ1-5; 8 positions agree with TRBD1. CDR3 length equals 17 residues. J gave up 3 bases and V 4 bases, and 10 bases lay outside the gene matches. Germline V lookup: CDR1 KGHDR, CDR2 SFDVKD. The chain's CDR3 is CATSDPGQGSDNQPQHF. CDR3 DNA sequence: TGTGCCACCAGTGACCCCGGACAGGGAAGTGACAATCAGCCCCAGCATTTT.

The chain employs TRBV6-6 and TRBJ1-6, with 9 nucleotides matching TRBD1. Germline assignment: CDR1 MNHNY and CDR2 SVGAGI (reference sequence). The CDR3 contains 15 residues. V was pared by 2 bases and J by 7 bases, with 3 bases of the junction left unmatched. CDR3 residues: CASSYRDRVNSPLHF. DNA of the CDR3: TGTGCCAGCAGTTACAGGGACAGGGTAAATTCACCCCTCCACTTT.

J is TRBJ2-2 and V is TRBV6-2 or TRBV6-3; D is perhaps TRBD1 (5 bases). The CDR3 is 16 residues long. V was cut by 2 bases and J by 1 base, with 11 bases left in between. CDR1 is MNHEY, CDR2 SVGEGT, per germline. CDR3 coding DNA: TGTGCCAGCAGTTACGGGGCAGGGCGGAACACCGGGGAGCTGTTTTTT. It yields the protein CASSYGAGRNTGELFF.

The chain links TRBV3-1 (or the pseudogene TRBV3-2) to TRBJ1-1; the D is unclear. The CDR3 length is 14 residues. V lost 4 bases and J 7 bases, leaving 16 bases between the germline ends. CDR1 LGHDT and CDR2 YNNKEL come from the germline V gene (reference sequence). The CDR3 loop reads CASSRREGAGEAFF. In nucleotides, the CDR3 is TGTGCCAGCAGCCGTCGCGAGGGCGCGGGTGAAGCTTTCTTT.

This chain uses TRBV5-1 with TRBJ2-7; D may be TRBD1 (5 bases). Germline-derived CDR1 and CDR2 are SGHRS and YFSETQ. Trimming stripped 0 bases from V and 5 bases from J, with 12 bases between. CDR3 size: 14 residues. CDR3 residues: CASSLARVKDEQYF. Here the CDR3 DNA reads TGCGCCAGCAGCTTGGCCAGGGTGAAGGACGAGCAGTACTTC. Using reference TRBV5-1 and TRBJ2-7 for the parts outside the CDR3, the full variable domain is KAGVTQTPRYLIKTRGQQVTLSCSPISGHRSVSWYQQTPGQGLQFLFEYFSETQRNKGNFPGRFSGRQFSNSRSEMNVSTLELGDSALYLCASSLARVKDEQYFGPGTRLTVT.

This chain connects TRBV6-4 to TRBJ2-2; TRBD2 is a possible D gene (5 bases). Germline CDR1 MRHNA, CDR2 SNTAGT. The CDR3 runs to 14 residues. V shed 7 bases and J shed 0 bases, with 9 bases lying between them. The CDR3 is CASKRQSNTGELFF. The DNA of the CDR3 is TGTGCCAGCAAGCGGCAGTCGAACACCGGGGAGCTGTTTTTT.